Below, one TCR beta chain is given with its context. This sample is drawn from a study of CD8 T cells in Susac syndrome. The authors sequenced TCR beta from blood CD8+ and CD4+ T cells. The RNA, about 0.45 to 1 ug, was put through reverse transcription using random hexamers. An immunoSEQ multiplex PCR generated amplified TCR beta CDR3 products spanning 54 Vbeta and 13 Jbeta. One entry per CDR3 protein, called by TCRdb with MiXCR from the immunoSEQ multiplex PCR reads. This table has 200,000 or so distinct CDR3 sequences, over 90% appearing once. Sequencing used CD4+ T cells from PBMCs. The clonotype comes from a human donor with multiple sclerosis.

The CDR3: CAWNDRRAGANVLTF. CDR3 nucleotides: TGTGCCTGGAATGACAGGAGAGCTGGGGCCAACGTCCTGACTTTC. The chain combines TRBV30 with TRBJ2-6; possible D gene TRBD1, 6 bases. Germline CDR1 GTSNPN, CDR2 SVGIG (reference sequence). V was trimmed by 4 bases and J by 2 bases, leaving 12 bases between them. The CDR3 covers 15 residues.